The rows below give T cell receptor beta chains drawn from one sample of a study of human T cells and chemical hapten exposure. One entry per CDR3 protein, called by TCRdb with MiXCR from the RACE reads. Of under 450,000 distinct CDR3 sequences listed, roughly 4.8% are singletons. The source material was whole blood, sampled in connection with sensitization to the hapten diphenylcyclopropenone (DPC). All receptors derive from a woman in her forties or fifties with alopecia areata. Some clones in this sample may be carry-over from other donors' samples. CDR3s include the opening cysteine and the closing phenylalanine or tryptophan.

TRBV18	TRBJ1-3	CASSPPYRAGSTGNTIYF
TRBV3-1	TRBJ1-1	CASSPVVGTEAFF
TRBV7-2	TRBJ2-3	CASSPDRGPITDTQYF
TRBV7-9	TRBJ1-2	CASSFDNYGYTF
TRBV7-2	TRBJ2-3	CASSLETAGASTDTQYF
TRBV29-1	TRBJ2-3	CSVAQLSTDTQYF
TRBV27	TRBJ2-1	CASSSLLTSSNEQFF
TRBV3-1	TRBJ2-3	CASSPGTSGSDTQYF
TRBV9	TRBJ2-2	CASSVASAGELFF
TRBV2	TRBJ1-5	CASHRGQGRNSNQPQHF
TRBV10-2	TRBJ1-3	CASSEDRGRIPGNTIYF
TRBV19	TRBJ2-1	CASSPRTGHEQFF
TRBV7-3	TRBJ1-2	CASSPDREGYGYTF
TRBV30	TRBJ2-1	CAWSERREEFF
TRBV5-1	TRBJ2-7	CASSHSGAGENEQYF
TRBV6-2/TRBV6-3	TRBJ2-1	CASSPADGFQFF
TRBV7-2	TRBJ2-3	CASSLNSQGKDTQYF
TRBV4-1	TRBJ2-7	CASSQENRGGYEQYF
TRBV28	TRBJ1-1	CASSLEPERTEAFF
TRBV27	TRBJ1-5	CASSLSPQGDQPQHF
TRBV28	TRBJ1-1	CASSYSDGNTEAFF
TRBV7-2	TRBJ2-3	CASSLEERGTDTQYF
TRBV29-1	TRBJ1-1	CSAYDRMNTEAFF
TRBV6-6	TRBJ2-7	CASTRKGLADSYEQYF
TRBV10-3	TRBJ1-5	CAISEGLPNQPQHF
TRBV4-2	TRBJ2-5	CASSQAGGRQETQYF
TRBV29-1	TRBJ2-3	CSVGFGTDKGDTQYF
TRBV6-2/TRBV6-3	TRBJ2-7	CASSYDPLAGPSYEQYF